This T cell receptor (beta chain) came from a study of blood T cell repertoires in COVID-19. The table came from immunoSEQ multiplex PCR; TCRdb's copy has only in-frame clones and leaves some out. In the table there are approximately 150,000 clones, roughly 85% of which are singletons. Germline assignment: CDR1 MNHEY and CDR2 SMNVEV (reference sequence). The V end lost 5 bases, the J end lost 1 base, and 14 bases lay between the germline ends. CDR3 size: 15 residues. The clonotype comes from a human donor in a cohort sampled during active COVID-19. The V gene is TRBV27, the J gene TRBJ1-1, with D possibly matching TRBD1 (5 bases). The sample was peripheral blood. CDR3 in DNA: TGTGCCAGCAGTCCCCGGACAAGCTCGAACACTGAAGCTTTCTTT. Its translation is CASSPRTSSNTEAFF.